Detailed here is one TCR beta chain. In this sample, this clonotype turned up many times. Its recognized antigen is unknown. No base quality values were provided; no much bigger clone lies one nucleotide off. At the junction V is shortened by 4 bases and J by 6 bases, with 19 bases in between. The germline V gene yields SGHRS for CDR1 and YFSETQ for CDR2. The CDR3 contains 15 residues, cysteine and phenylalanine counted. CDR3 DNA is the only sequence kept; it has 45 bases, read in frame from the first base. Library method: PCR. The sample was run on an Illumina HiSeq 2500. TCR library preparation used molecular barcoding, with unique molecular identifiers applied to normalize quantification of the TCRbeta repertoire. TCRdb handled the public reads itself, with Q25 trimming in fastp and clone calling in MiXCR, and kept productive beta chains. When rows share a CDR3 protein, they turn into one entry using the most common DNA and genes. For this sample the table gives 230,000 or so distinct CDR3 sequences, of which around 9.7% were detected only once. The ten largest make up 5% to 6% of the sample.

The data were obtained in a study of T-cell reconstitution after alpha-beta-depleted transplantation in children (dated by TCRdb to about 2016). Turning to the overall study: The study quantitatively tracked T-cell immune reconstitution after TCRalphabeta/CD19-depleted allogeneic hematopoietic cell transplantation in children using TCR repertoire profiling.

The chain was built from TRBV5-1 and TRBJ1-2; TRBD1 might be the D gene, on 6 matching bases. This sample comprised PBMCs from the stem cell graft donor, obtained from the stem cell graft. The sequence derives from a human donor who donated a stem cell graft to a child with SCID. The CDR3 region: CASSTLQGSDDGYTF. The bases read TGCGCCAGCAGCACCCTACAGGGCAGCGACGATGGCTACACCTTC.